This T cell receptor (beta chain) is drawn from a study of blood T cell repertoires in COVID-19. Source study methods: Amplified reference gene primers provided the basis for estimating nucleated cell counts. Produced via immunoSEQ multiplex PCR; TCRdb's table is partial and in-frame only. Clone size and the V and J calls come from that table; the DNA yielded D and trimming. In the table there are 130,000 to 150,000 clones, roughly 84% of which are singletons. This CDR3 has 13 amino acids. The V end was cut by 2 bases, the J end by 9 bases, with 8 bases between. Germline V lookup: CDR1 MNHNS, CDR2 SASEGT. This clone was detected a few times.

This chain connects TRBV6-1 to TRBJ1-6; D possibly corresponds to TRBD1 (6 bases). Sequencing was carried out using peripheral blood. The clonotype was recovered from a human donor in a cohort sampled during active COVID-19. This CDR3 is CASSENRVSPLHF. DNA of the CDR3: TGTGCCAGCAGTGAAAACAGGGTTTCACCCCTCCACTTT.